The 24 T cell receptor beta chains listed next were all sequenced from one sample in a study of blood T cell repertoires in COVID-19. TCRdb's table, derived via immunoSEQ multiplex PCR, lists solely in-frame clones and lacks some. The top ten clones hold approximately 4% of a sample with around 62,000 clones, approximately 90% of them seen once. The sequenced sample was peripheral blood. These receptors all stem from a human donor in a cohort sampled during active COVID-19.

The genes are TRBV9 and TRBJ2-7, with 7 positions matching TRBD2. After removal of 1 base from V and 2 bases from J, the junction contained 6 bases not matched to a gene. CDR1 is SGDLS and CDR2 is YYNGEE in the germline V gene. CDR3 size: 15 residues. CDR3: CASSVFGGSTYEQYF. The CDR3, as DNA: TGTGCCAGCAGCGTATTTGGCGGGAGCACCTACGAGCAGTACTTC.

The chain carries TRBV4-1 and TRBJ1-1; D gene uncertain. The CDR3 is made up of 15 amino acids. Germline values: CDR1 MGHRA, CDR2 YSYEKL. Trimming left V 1 base short and J 0 bases short, with 9 bases between. CDR3 in amino acids: CASSQGSQMNTEAFF. Here the CDR3 DNA reads TGCGCCAGCAGCCAAGGTTCTCAGATGAACACTGAAGCTTTCTTT.

The chain couples TRBV9 to TRBJ1-6; D unclear. V gave up 0 bases and J gave up 5 bases, with 6 bases separating them. The CDR3 loop spans 14 amino acids. Germline V gene lookup returns CDR1 SGDLS and CDR2 YYNGEE. The DNA for the CDR3 is TGTGCCAGCAGCGTAGGCGGAAATAATTCACCCCTCCACTTT. Encoded protein: CASSVGGNNSPLHF.

The chain uses TRBV28 and TRBJ2-7; 7 bases match TRBD2. Unmatched junction bases numbered 8, after V lost 2 bases and J lost 1 base. Germline assignment: CDR1 MDHEN and CDR2 SYDVKM. This CDR3 is built from 16 residues. The CDR3 DNA follows: TGTGCCAGCAGTTTACGAGTAGCGGGCAATTCCTACGAGCAGTACTTC. Amino acid sequence: CASSLRVAGNSYEQYF.

This chain links TRBV6-5 with TRBJ1-5, with D possibly TRBD1 on 6 matching bases. The CDR3 consists of 14 residues. Germline V gene sequence: CDR1 MNHEY, CDR2 SVGAGI. V was clipped by 9 bases and J by 0 bases, with 12 bases between them. As DNA, the CDR3 is TGTGCCAGTTTCCAGGGGCCTAGCAATCAGCCCCAGCATTTT. Protein: CASFQGPSNQPQHF.

This chain links TRBV4-1 with TRBJ2-1; 8 bases agree with TRBD1. Per germline, CDR1 MGHRA and CDR2 YSYEKL. V lost 4 bases and J lost 7; bases outside the gene matches: 12. The length of the CDR3 is 16 residues. The CDR3: CASSRILGQGVNEQFF. CDR3 in DNA: TGCGCCAGCAGCCGCATCTTAGGACAGGGTGTGAATGAGCAGTTCTTC.

The V call is TRBV7-6, the J call TRBJ1-5; TRBD1 matches at 7 bases. Germline V gene sequence: CDR1 SGHVS, CDR2 FNYEAQ. The V gene end was trimmed by 5 bases and the J gene end by 7 bases; junction bases not matched to a gene: 8. The CDR3 is made up of 14 amino acids. The CDR3 is CASSPETGSQPQHF. CDR3 bases: TGTGCCAGCAGCCCAGAGACAGGGTCGCAGCCCCAGCATTTT.

V usage is TRBV7-8 and J usage is TRBJ1-3, with D perhaps TRBD1 (6 bases). Germline-derived CDR1 and CDR2 are SGHVS and FQNEAQ. V shed 3 bases and J shed 0 bases, with 21 bases lying between them. CDR3 length equals 19 residues. For the CDR3, the DNA is TGTGCCAGCAGCTTCGCCGACAGGCTCCTCGTCCCCTCTGGAAACACCATATATTTT. Its translation is CASSFADRLLVPSGNTIYF.

The CDR3 region is CASNLPGEGNNEQFF. The CDR3 DNA sequence: TGTGCTTCCAACCTACCGGGAGAGGGGAACAATGAGCAGTTCTTC. The chain has TRBV7-2 and TRBJ2-1; perhaps TRBD2 as D (6 bases). The CDR3 consists of 15 residues. Germline assignment: CDR1 SGHTA and CDR2 FQGNSA.

The chain combines TRBV7-2 with TRBJ1-2, with D possibly matching TRBD1 (6 bases). Trimming took 5 bases from V and 2 from J, leaving 15 bases between them. The CDR3 covers 15 residues. CDR1 SGHTA and CDR2 FQGNSA come from the germline V gene. The CDR3 DNA follows: TGTGCCAGCAGCACTAACAGGGACGTAAACTATGGCTACACCTTC. As protein: CASSTNRDVNYGYTF. Full variable domain (missing parts from reference TRBV7-2 and TRBJ1-2): GAGVSQSPSNKVTEKGKDVELRCDPISGHTALYWYRQSLGQGLEFLIYFQGNSAPDKSGLPSDRFSAERTGGSVSTLTIQRTQQEDSAVYLCASSTNRDVNYGYTFGSGTRLTVV.

The chain has TRBV7-9 and TRBJ2-7; 7 nucleotides agree with TRBD2. The CDR3 is 16 residues long. Germline V gene lookup returns CDR1 SEHNR and CDR2 FQNEAQ (reference sequence). V gave up 5 bases and J gave up 1 base; unmatched junction bases: 11. The CDR3 is CASSPTAGVESYEQYF. DNA for the CDR3: TGTGCCAGCAGCCCGACGGCGGGGGTTGAATCCTACGAGCAGTACTTC.

This chain links TRBV6-5 with TRBJ2-3; D gene unclear. V lost 2 bases and J 2 bases, leaving 8 bases between the germline ends. Per the germline V gene, CDR1 is MNHEY and CDR2 is SVGAGI. The CDR3 extends over 14 amino acids. The CDR3 sequence is CASSYTAPTDTQYF. In DNA, the CDR3 is TGTGCCAGCAGTTACACAGCACCCACAGATACGCAGTATTTT.

The V and J genes are TRBV7-2 and TRBJ1-4; no reliable D call. CDR3 length: 14 residues. V was trimmed by 2 bases and J by 7 bases, leaving 11 bases between them. The germline gives CDR1 SGHTA, CDR2 FQGNSA. CDR3 sequence reads: CASSLRGLGEKLFF. The CDR3 bases are TGTGCCAGCAGCTTAAGAGGGTTGGGTGAAAAACTGTTTTTT.

The chain joins TRBV6-2 or TRBV6-3 to TRBJ2-7; D ambiguous. Germline V gene lookup returns CDR1 MNHEY and CDR2 SVGEGT. This CDR3 spans 12 amino acids. The ends were cut back, 6 bases at V and 5 bases at J, with 11 bases in the middle. CDR3 protein: CASSPLPNEQYF. CDR3 nucleotides: TGTGCCAGCAGCCCTCTACCCAACGAGCAGTACTTC.

This rearrangement joins TRBV11-3 to TRBJ2-7, with D possibly TRBD1 on 5 matching bases. This CDR3 comprises 14 residues. The V gene lost 6 bases and the J gene lost 1 base, with 13 bases spanning the gap. The germline V gene has CDR1 SGHNT and CDR2 YENEEA. CDR3 in DNA: TGTGCCAGCAGTCCTAACAGGAATTCCTACGAGCAGTACTTC. Residues: CASSPNRNSYEQYF.

The CDR3 DNA sequence: TGTGCCACCAGCAGAGACTTGTCGGATGGCTACACCTTC. Encoded protein: CATSRDLSDGYTF. V gene TRBV15 combines with J gene TRBJ1-2, with D unresolved. CDR3 length equals 13 residues. V lost 0 bases and J lost 6, with 8 bases in between. Germline CDR1 and CDR2: LNHNV and YYDKDF (reference sequence).

CDR3 sequence: CASSLGGGVMIPNTEAFF. The DNA of the CDR3 is TGCGCCAGCAGCTTGGGGGGAGGGGTGATGATTCCGAACACTGAAGCTTTCTTT. The chain is built from TRBV5-1 and TRBJ1-1; D might be TRBD1 (5 bases). There are 18 residues in the CDR3. CDR1 SGHRS and CDR2 YFSETQ come from the germline V gene. The ends were cut back, 0 bases at V and 1 base at J, with 19 bases in the middle.

The V call is TRBV6-5, the J call TRBJ1-2; D is ambiguous. The CDR3 has 13 amino acids. Germline assignment: CDR1 MNHEY and CDR2 SVGAGI. The V end was cut by 7 bases, the J end by 8 bases, with 17 bases between. CDR3: CASTGSEVGGYTF. In DNA, the CDR3 is TGTGCCAGCACGGGATCGGAGGTAGGCGGCTACACCTTC.

This clone was seen only a few times. V gene TRBV7-6 combines with J gene TRBJ1-3; no clear D gene. The CDR3 is made up of 13 amino acids. The germline V and J ends were trimmed by 0 bases and 6 bases, with 6 bases remaining between them. From germline, CDR1 is SGHVS and CDR2 FNYEAQ. CDR3 nucleotide sequence: TGTGCCAGCAGCTTAGCCGGAGAAAACACCATATATTTT. This codes for CASSLAGENTIYF. The complete variable domain, with remaining parts taken from reference TRBV7-6 and TRBJ1-3, reads GAGVSQSPRYKVTKRGQDVALRCDPISGHVSLYWYRQALGQGPEFLTYFNYEAQQDKSGLPNDRFSAERPEGSISTLTIQRTEQRDSAMYRCASSLAGENTIYFGEGSWLTVV.

The chain uses TRBV27 and TRBJ1-6; D unclear. CDR1 MNHEY and CDR2 SMNVEV come from the germline V gene (reference sequence). CDR3 length: 16 amino acids. The ends were cut back, 8 bases at V and 0 bases at J, with 14 bases in the middle. The CDR3 DNA sequence: TGTGCCAGCCCCCAGGTTCTTACCTCCTATAATTCACCCCTCCACTTT. Translation gives CASPQVLTSYNSPLHF.

V usage is TRBV27 and J usage is TRBJ2-1, with 8 bases aligning to TRBD1. The germline gives CDR1 MNHEY, CDR2 SMNVEV (reference sequence). The CDR3 runs 14 residues. The V gene end was trimmed by 5 bases and the J gene end by 5 bases; junction bases not matched to a gene: 5. The CDR3, as DNA: TGTGCCAGCAGTGATTACAGGGGGGACAATGAGCAGTTCTTC. This gives the protein CASSDYRGDNEQFF.

V is TRBV28 and J is TRBJ1-2; D uncertain. CDR3 length equals 13 residues. CDR1 is MDHEN and CDR2 is SYDVKM in the germline V gene. Deletions cut 3 bases from V and 7 bases from J, with 12 bases between. The CDR3 spells CASSFLQVTGYTF. The CDR3 DNA follows: TGTGCCAGCAGTTTTCTCCAGGTTACTGGCTACACCTTC.

The chain couples TRBV4-3 to TRBJ1-4, with D uncertain. CDR1 and CDR2 (germline): LGHNA, YSLEER. The CDR3 runs 15 residues. The V gene lost 0 bases and the J gene lost 6 bases, with 11 bases spanning the gap. The CDR3 nucleotides are TGCGCCAGCAGCCAAGATCCCGGGAAAGATGAAAAACTGTTTTTT. It is translated as CASSQDPGKDEKLFF.

The chain uses TRBV14 and TRBJ1-2, with D tentatively TRBD1 (5 bases). Germline values: CDR1 SGHDN, CDR2 FVKESK. The V end was cut by 4 bases, the J end by 0 bases, with 15 bases between. This CDR3 has 16 amino acids. For the CDR3, the DNA is TGTGCCAGCAGCCCCATCGTAGGGGCTCCTAACTATGGCTACACCTTC. It translates to CASSPIVGAPNYGYTF.